A selection of T cell receptor beta chains follows, all from one sample in a study of blood T cell repertoires in COVID-19. Assay: immunoSEQ multiplex PCR; the TCRdb copy retains only in-frame clones and omits some. Of about 240,000 clones listed, roughly nine tenths were seen once; the top ten hold 6.2%. Sequencing used peripheral blood. All receptors derive from a man between 60 and 75 years old with acute or convalescent COVID-19. The CDR3 runs from the conserved cysteine through the conserved F or W. D genes are given only for firm matches. Size is omitted from some rows. Given values are once, few, many or a class for expanded clones.

d_gene,abundance,j_gene,v_gene,CDR3nt,CDR3aa
TRBD2,-,TRBJ2-1,TRBV6-5,TGTGCCAGCAGTTTAAGAGCGGGAGAGCAGTTCTTC,CASSLRAGEQFF
-,-,TRBJ1-2,TRBV3-1/TRBV3-2,TGTGCCAGCAGCCAAAGTATTAGAGGCGACTATGGCTACACCTTC,CASSQSIRGDYGYTF
-,-,TRBJ1-2,TRBV28,TGTGCCAGCGAACTCGGGACTGCATATGGCTACACCTTC,CASELGTAYGYTF
TRBD2,-,TRBJ2-1,TRBV6-5,TGTGCCAGCAGTTCGACTAGCGGCCTTTACAATGAGCAGTTCTTC,CASSSTSGLYNEQFF
TRBD1,-,TRBJ1-1,TRBV9,TGTGCCAGCAGCGCCCGGGACAGGAACACTGAAGCTTTCTTT,CASSARDRNTEAFF
TRBD1,-,TRBJ1-2,TRBV6-5,TGTGCCAGCAGGAGGGACAGGGGGCAGTACTATGGCTACACCTTC,CASRRDRGQYYGYTF
-,-,TRBJ1-6,TRBV28,TGTGCCAGCAGTTTGCCAGCCGGGTGGAATAATTCACCCCTCCACTTT,CASSLPAGWNNSPLHF
TRBD1,-,TRBJ1-4,TRBV19,TGTGCCAGTAGCCCGGGGACAGGGCCTCAGGAAAAACTGTTTTTT,CASSPGTGPQEKLFF
-,-,TRBJ2-2,TRBV9,TGTGCCAGCAGCGGACTAGTAACCGGGGAGCTGTTTTTT,CASSGLVTGELFF
TRBD1,-,TRBJ2-3,TRBV29-1,TGCAGCGTTAAGAGGGGACAGAGCACAGATACGCAGTATTTT,CSVKRGQSTDTQYF
TRBD2,-,TRBJ2-5,TRBV24-1,TGTGCCACCAGTGAAGACTCTCGGGGGGAGGGTGGAGAGACCCAGTACTTC,CATSEDSRGEGGETQYF
-,-,TRBJ2-7,TRBV28,TGTGCCAGCAAAGGAGGGGTGGGGTACGGGGAGCAGTACTTC,CASKGGVGYGEQYF
TRBD1,-,TRBJ1-5,TRBV5-1,TGCGCCAGCAGCGAGGGGACAGATCGGGGGCCCCAGCATTTT,CASSEGTDRGPQHF
TRBD1,-,TRBJ1-3,TRBV6-6,TGTGCCAGCAACCAGGGGGCAGGTGGAAACACCATATATTTT,CASNQGAGGNTIYF
-,-,TRBJ2-1,TRBV11-2,TGTGCCAGCAGAACCGAACGCAGGGTGTCTACCAGGAAGGGGAATGAGCAGTTCTTC,CASRTERRVSTRKGNEQFF
-,-,TRBJ1-1,TRBV19,TGTGCCACTAAGGGGAGGAATTCGGTTGAAGCTTTCTTT,CATKGRNSVEAFF
-,-,TRBJ1-5,TRBV3-1/TRBV3-2,TGTGCCAGCAGCCAAGGAACGGGGGATCAGCCCCAGCATTTT,CASSQGTGDQPQHF
-,-,TRBJ1-1,TRBV28,TGTGCCAGCAGTTCGACCAGGGATTTCGACACTGAAGCTTTCTTT,CASSSTRDFDTEAFF
-,-,TRBJ2-7,TRBV11-3,TGTGCCAGCAGCCTACAGGGTGGGTACGAGCAGTACTTC,CASSLQGGYEQYF
-,-,TRBJ2-3,TRBV5-1,TGCGCCAGCAGCTTGGATCAGGGCGCGGAGTATTTT,CASSLDQGAEYF
TRBD2,-,TRBJ2-5,TRBV6-5,TGTGCCAGCCGGGCTAGCGGGAGCGGGCGTGAGACCCAGTACTTC,CASRASGSGRETQYF
-,-,TRBJ2-1,TRBV11-3,TGTGCCAGCAGCTTAGACAGGGCGTACAATGAGCAGTTCTTC,CASSLDRAYNEQFF
TRBD2,-,TRBJ2-5,TRBV15,TGTGCCACCAGCAGAGATAGGCGGGGGGCCAATCCCCAGTACTTC,CATSRDRRGANPQYF
TRBD1,-,TRBJ2-7,TRBV29-1,TGCAGCGTGGGAGAGACAGGGACGGGGGAGCAGTACTTC,CSVGETGTGEQYF
-,-,TRBJ2-2,TRBV21-1,TGTGCCAGCAGCAGGATGATTCAGGGTAACACCGGGGAGCTGTTTTTT,CASSRMIQGNTGELFF
-,-,TRBJ1-2,TRBV7-2,TGTGCCAGCAGCTTAGAACGGGGAGGGAATAATAACTATGGCTACACCTTC,CASSLERGGNNNYGYTF
-,few,TRBJ1-4,TRBV7-9,TGTGCCAGCAGCCCAACACAACAGGGAAGAACTAATGAAAAACTGTTTTTT,CASSPTQQGRTNEKLFF
-,-,TRBJ1-6,TRBV6-2/TRBV6-3,TGTGCCAGCAGTCCCCGGTCTGGACAGTATAATTCACCCCTCCACTTT,CASSPRSGQYNSPLHF
-,few,TRBJ2-5,TRBV9,TGTGCCAGCAGCGTAGGTCGAGTAGGCGGGGAGACCCAGTACTTC,CASSVGRVGGETQYF
TRBD1,-,TRBJ1-5,TRBV5-6,TGTGCCAGCAGCCTTTTGGGTGGAAGGGGACAGAATCAGCCCCAGCATTTT,CASSLLGGRGQNQPQHF
-,-,TRBJ2-5,TRBV28,TGTGCCAGCAGTTTATTGGGGGGGCCGGAGACCCAGTACTTC,CASSLLGGPETQYF
-,-,TRBJ2-2,TRBV5-4,TGTGCCAGCAGATCCGACGGAAATCGGAGGGACACCGGGGAGCTGTTTTTT,CASRSDGNRRDTGELFF
-,few,TRBJ2-7,TRBV4-1,TGCGCCAGCAGACAAGAGACCCGGGTTAGGGGCTCCTACGAGCAGTACTTC,CASRQETRVRGSYEQYF
-,-,TRBJ1-3,TRBV10-3,TGTGCCACCGAAAACCCCCAGGGTCCTGGAAACACCATATATTTT,CATENPQGPGNTIYF
TRBD1,-,TRBJ1-5,TRBV6-2/TRBV6-3,TGTGCCAGCAGTTCGGGACAGGGCCCTGAGGGCAATCAGCCCCAGCATTTT,CASSSGQGPEGNQPQHF
-,once,TRBJ1-3,TRBV19,TGTGCCAGCCCGGAGGGGGGGGTGAGAGAGGCCCACTCTGGAAACACCATATATTTT,CASPEGGVREAHSGNTIYF
TRBD2,-,TRBJ2-1,TRBV7-3,TGTGCCAGCAGCTTACTAGCGGGTGTCCCCAGTGAGCAGTTCTTC,CASSLLAGVPSEQFF
TRBD1,-,TRBJ1-1,TRBV4-3,TGCGCCAGCAGCCTTTGGACAGGGGGTGAAGCTTTCTTT,CASSLWTGGEAFF
-,-,TRBJ1-6,TRBV24-1,TGTGCCACCAGTGATTTAGCAGGGTACTCCTATAATTCACCCCTCCACTTT,CATSDLAGYSYNSPLHF
TRBD1,-,TRBJ2-2,TRBV9,TGTGCCAGCAGCGTAGAGGGACAGGGCGGACCCGGGGAGCTGTTTTTT,CASSVEGQGGPGELFF
TRBD2,-,TRBJ2-5,TRBV4-3,TGCGCCAGCAGCCAGAGGATAGCGGGAGGGGAGACCCAGTACTTC,CASSQRIAGGETQYF
-,-,TRBJ1-6,TRBV9,TGTGCCAGCAGCGTAGAGGGGGGGTTGAATTCACCCCTCCACTTT,CASSVEGGLNSPLHF
-,few,TRBJ1-2,TRBV30,TGTGCCTGGACCCCCCCCGGGGGAAGGTATGGCTACACCTTC,CAWTPPGGRYGYTF
TRBD1,-,TRBJ1-1,TRBV5-1,TGCGCCAGCAGCTCGATGGGACAGGGGATGAACACTGAAGCTTTCTTT,CASSSMGQGMNTEAFF
TRBD2,-,TRBJ2-4,TRBV7-2,TGTGCCAGCAGCCAGTCACTAGCGGGGGATAAAAACATTCAGTACTTC,CASSQSLAGDKNIQYF
TRBD1,few,TRBJ1-5,TRBV19,TGTGCCAGTACCCCGGGTGGGACAGGGAATCAGCCCCAGCATTTT,CASTPGGTGNQPQHF
TRBD1,-,TRBJ1-2,TRBV27,TGTGCCAGCAGATCCGGGACAGCTAACTATGGCTACACCTTC,CASRSGTANYGYTF
TRBD1,-,TRBJ1-6,TRBV7-9,TGTGCCAGCAGCTCCCGGACAGGCAGAGGGAATTCACCCCTCCACTTT,CASSSRTGRGNSPLHF